Included here is one T cell receptor beta chain sequence, with context. Its antigen remains undetermined. Per-nucleotide qualities are absent, and no much larger clonotype sits a single base away. Collaborating institutions collected whole blood in K2EDTA tubes following their own protocols. Collaborator samples were shipped for TCRbeta analysis as frozen whole blood, isolated PBMCs, or DNA extracted from either sample type. The immunoSEQ Assay, a bias-controlled multiplex PCR, was used to amplify TCRbeta CDR3 regions from genomic DNA. The paper's data handling went like this. The number of nucleated cells in each sample was estimated by amplification of reference gene primers within the assay. Sequence reads were collapsed and filtered to measure the absolute abundance of every unique TCRbeta CDR3 rearrangement. For each sample, productive Simpson clonality was calculated by taking the square root of Simpson's diversity index across productive rearrangements. TCRdb's version of the immuneACCESS table is confined to in-frame rearrangements and falls short of the full clone set. An unresolved V gene accounts for under half of the shortfall where checked; the remainder is of unknown origin. V and J calls and clone size come straight from that table; D and trimming were deduced from the DNA. For this sample the table gives 150,000 to 200,000 clones, of which approximately 85% were detected only once. The ten top clones hold 8.2% of the sample.

V is shortened by 7 bases, J by 2 bases, and the region joining them spans 11 bases. There are 13 amino acids in the CDR3, from cysteine to phenylalanine inclusive. The sequence is cut down to CDR3 DNA, 39 bases in frame from base 1. For CDR1 and CDR2, the germline V gene lists SGHVS and FNYEAQ. This sample is drawn from a study of blood T cell repertoires in COVID-19 (dated by TCRdb to 2020 to 2021). In terms of the full investigation: The collaborator samples originated in the United States, Italy and Spain and spanned the acute and convalescent phases of COVID-19. The material from the prospective study consisted of cDNA or gDNA derived from T cells, B-cell-depleted T cells, or PBMCs. Deeply sampled blood TCRbeta repertoires from subjects exposed to, actively infected with, or recovered from COVID-19 were included in the dataset. The repertoires were released in a freely available public database meant as a resource for research on the immune response to SARS-CoV-2. Samples came from the ongoing ImmuneRACE study (first 160 participants) plus 1,254 subjects from 6 global collaborators. Nearly every sample came with metadata listing a de-identified subject ID, COVID-19 status, age in years and sex. Where available, HLA class I and class II types were taken from metadata supplied by the sample provider and were not determined by assay-based typing.

Here is what the overall study found, with its caveats: Clinical and demographic metadata were provided uncurated, with the amount varying by source and participant.

The sequencing sample was made of peripheral blood. The V gene is TRBV7-6 and the J gene is TRBJ2-5; TRBD2 is possibly the D segment (6 matching bases). This TCR was recovered from a woman aged 55-70 years with acute or convalescent COVID-19. The CDR3 region has the sequence CASTQGTQETQYF. The DNA is TGTGCCAGCACCCAAGGGACTCAAGAGACCCAGTACTTC.